A selection of T cell receptor beta chains follows, all from one sample in a study of HIV-infected children after antiretroviral therapy interruption. Via MiXCR, TCRdb re-called the 3' RACE reads, giving one row per CDR3 protein. Among 70,000 to 90,000 distinct CDR3 sequences listed, 6% to 8.5% were seen once. This sample comprised CD45RA+ CD4+ T cells from PBMCs, pooled from several time points, obtained from a donor given antiretroviral therapy, either interrupted or continuous. The receptors were gathered from a pool of human donors with HIV. Each CDR3 is given with its conserved first and last residue. The order of the fields is D gene, V gene, clone size, J gene, CDR3 protein. D genes are given only for firm matches. For some rows the clone size is stated as once, few or many, or as a class when expanded; others skip it.

d_call: NA
v_call: TRBV28
clone_size: many
j_call: TRBJ1-6
cdr3_aa: CASSSSRGNNSPLHF

d_call: NA
v_call: TRBV7-3
clone_size: many
j_call: TRBJ2-3
cdr3_aa: CASSPGVRQDLTDTQYF

d_call: NA
v_call: TRBV19
clone_size: many
j_call: TRBJ2-1
cdr3_aa: CASSSSKTYNEQFF

d_call: NA
v_call: TRBV29-1
clone_size: many
j_call: TRBJ1-1
cdr3_aa: CSVDSPGGEAFF

d_call: NA
v_call: TRBV6-1
clone_size: many
j_call: TRBJ2-1
cdr3_aa: CASSDFTEAKNEQFF

d_call: NA
v_call: TRBV28
clone_size: many
j_call: TRBJ1-2
cdr3_aa: CASSLGPGLEGYTF

d_call: TRBD1
v_call: TRBV29-1
clone_size: NA
j_call: TRBJ1-2
cdr3_aa: CSVGDRAFYGYTF

d_call: TRBD1
v_call: TRBV4-1
clone_size: many
j_call: TRBJ1-2
cdr3_aa: CASSQDRGVSGYTF

d_call: NA
v_call: TRBV5-1
clone_size: few
j_call: TRBJ2-3
cdr3_aa: CASSFPDSTDTQYF

d_call: TRBD2
v_call: TRBV14
clone_size: many
j_call: TRBJ2-3
cdr3_aa: CASSHRPLAGVTDTQYF

d_call: NA
v_call: TRBV6-5
clone_size: NA
j_call: TRBJ2-7
cdr3_aa: CASRKDEFGEQYF

d_call: NA
v_call: TRBV12-3/TRBV12-4
clone_size: many
j_call: TRBJ1-2
cdr3_aa: CASSSGHLGYGYTF

d_call: NA
v_call: TRBV11-2
clone_size: NA
j_call: TRBJ2-1
cdr3_aa: CASRTYGEQFF

d_call: NA
v_call: TRBV5-5
clone_size: many
j_call: TRBJ2-7
cdr3_aa: CASSLAFRGHEQYF

d_call: TRBD2
v_call: TRBV5-1
clone_size: NA
j_call: TRBJ2-1
cdr3_aa: CASSLVASGGVHEQFF

d_call: TRBD1
v_call: TRBV27
clone_size: many
j_call: TRBJ1-5
cdr3_aa: CASKPTGGMDQPQHF

d_call: TRBD2
v_call: TRBV10-3
clone_size: few
j_call: TRBJ2-3
cdr3_aa: CAITSISGGAEDTQYF

d_call: NA
v_call: TRBV7-2
clone_size: many
j_call: TRBJ1-4
cdr3_aa: CASSLAPTDNEKLFF

d_call: NA
v_call: TRBV11-2
clone_size: few
j_call: TRBJ1-1
cdr3_aa: CASSLSPGTNTEAFF

d_call: TRBD1
v_call: TRBV6-2/TRBV6-3
clone_size: many
j_call: TRBJ2-7
cdr3_aa: CASSYPVDRGYEQYF

d_call: TRBD2
v_call: TRBV5-1
clone_size: NA
j_call: TRBJ2-3
cdr3_aa: CASSLDPSGRVSTDTQYF

d_call: TRBD2
v_call: TRBV4-1
clone_size: many
j_call: TRBJ2-3
cdr3_aa: CASSQDPGTSGATDTQYF